Presented here are 20 T cell receptor beta chains from one specimen sequenced in a study of CD8+ T cells in alopecia areata. The authors extracted RNA and reverse transcribed it into cDNA as the sequencing template. The protocol was immunoSEQ multiplex PCR, while the TCRdb copy is restricted to in-frame clones and leaves out a portion. The data show 180,000 or so clones, roughly 64% seen once. Treatment meaning: oral pan-JAK inhibitor, 5-10 mg twice daily. The specimen comprised CD4+ T cells sorted from blood, sampled at week 24, from a patient treated with tofacitinib. These TCRs come from a human donor with alopecia areata.

The rearrangement joins TRBV5-1 to TRBJ2-2; D is unclear. The CDR3 has 13 residues. V shed 7 bases and J shed 6 bases, with 13 bases lying between them. In germline, CDR1 is SGHRS, CDR2 YFSETQ. CDR3 coding DNA: TGCGCCAGCCGACCTGTCGGAGCCGGGGAGCTGTTTTTT. Translated, it gives CASRPVGAGELFF.

V usage is TRBV27 and J usage is TRBJ2-5; D may be TRBD2 (7 bases). Germline V gene lookup returns CDR1 MNHEY and CDR2 SMNVEV (reference sequence). The CDR3 runs to 14 residues. Deletions cut 6 bases from V and 5 bases from J, with 16 bases between. CDR3 protein: CASSWTQGGETQYF. The CDR3 DNA reads as TGTGCCAGCAGCTGGACACAGGGAGGGGAGACCCAGTACTTC.

The genes are TRBV27 and TRBJ2-3; tentatively, D is TRBD2 (7 bases). The CDR3 extends over 15 amino acids. The V and J ends lost 3 bases and 2 bases respectively, with 12 bases between them. Germline V lookup: CDR1 MNHEY, CDR2 SMNVEV (reference sequence). The CDR3, as DNA: TGTGCCAGCAGTTTCCAGGGGAGGGCCACAGATACGCAGTATTTT. Its protein product is CASSFQGRATDTQYF.

This clone has more than one count but fewer than ten. At one end, the junction sequence differs from germline, possibly due to a read error. The chain is built from TRBV10-3 and TRBJ2-2, with D tentatively TRBD1 (5 bases). The CDR3 runs to 18 residues. The V gene's germline CDR1 is ENHRY and CDR2 SYGVKD. CDR3 protein: CASSDRQGRLLDTGELFF. The CDR3 bases are TGTGCCAGCAGTGACCGCCAGGGAAGGTTGTTGGACACCGGGGAGCTGTTTTTT.

This rearrangement joins TRBV30 to TRBJ2-7; D possibly corresponds to TRBD2 (5 bases). Germline values: CDR1 GTSNPN, CDR2 SVGIG (reference sequence). This CDR3 is built from 11 residues. Trimming left V 5 bases short and J 7 bases short, with 12 bases between. The DNA for the CDR3 is TGTGCCTGGGGGGATGAGGGAGAGCAGTACTTC. Translated: CAWGDEGEQYF.

V gene TRBV7-9 combines with J gene TRBJ2-1; TRBD1 matches at 7 bases. Germline assignment: CDR1 SEHNR and CDR2 FQNEAQ (reference sequence). The V gene end was trimmed by 5 bases and the J gene end by 4 bases; junction bases not matched to a gene: 11. The CDR3 totals 16 residues. Written as DNA, the CDR3 is TGTGCCAGCAGCCCCTGGACAGGACCCGCGTACAATGAGCAGTTCTTC. The encoded protein is CASSPWTGPAYNEQFF. Full variable domain (outside the CDR3, taken from reference TRBV7-9 and TRBJ2-1): DTGVSQNPRHKITKRGQNVTFRCDPISEHNRLYWYRQTLGQGPEFLTYFQNEAQLEKSRLLSDRFSAERPKGSFSTLEIQRTEQGDSAMYLCASSPWTGPAYNEQFFGPGTRLTVL.

This clone was counted once. The chain is built from TRBV29-1 and TRBJ2-1; D is unclear. The CDR3 contains 13 residues. Germline assignment: CDR1 SQVTM and CDR2 ANQGSEA. Trimming stripped 4 bases from V and 1 base from J, with 8 bases between. CDR3: CSVGAYSYNEQFF. CDR3 sequence (DNA): TGCAGCGTTGGGGCGTATTCCTACAATGAGCAGTTCTTC.

The chain combines TRBV30 with TRBJ2-6; 8 bases are shared with TRBD1. Germline loops: CDR1 GTSNPN, CDR2 SVGIG (reference sequence). This CDR3 is 14 amino acids long. The CDR3 protein is CGAGGPSGANVLTF. The CDR3 DNA sequence: TGTGGGGCAGGGGGCCCCTCTGGGGCCAACGTCCTGACTTTC.

About this clone: The sample carries other DNA sequences with the same CDR3. V is TRBV5-1 and J is TRBJ2-3, with TRBD2 matching over 10 bases. The CDR3 spans 19 residues. CDR1 and CDR2 (germline): SGHRS, YFSETQ. V dropped 0 bases and J dropped 2; count of bases not matched to a gene: 12. CDR3 residues: CASSLAGGLAGAYTDTQYF. The CDR3 DNA reads as TGCGCCAGCAGCTTGGCCGGAGGGCTAGCGGGGGCATACACAGATACGCAGTATTTT.

As concerns this clone: A junction boundary mismatches the germline segment, possibly from a read error. The chain joins TRBV7-2 to TRBJ2-5, with D unclear. CDR1 and CDR2 (germline): SGHTA, FQGNSA. CDR3 length: 12 amino acids. Written as DNA, the CDR3 is TGTGCCAGCAGCCAGTACCAAGGGACCCAGTACTTC. Translating gives CASSQYQGTQYF.

This chain connects TRBV5-6 to TRBJ2-5; 7 positions agree with TRBD2. Trimming at V came to 2 bases and at J to 3 bases, leaving 4 bases not matched to a gene. This CDR3 contains 14 residues. Germline V gene sequence: CDR1 SGHDT, CDR2 YYEEEE. The CDR3 nucleotides are TGTGCCAGCAGCTTAGCGGGAATGAAAGAGACCCAGTACTTC. It is translated as CASSLAGMKETQYF.

This clone was seen only once. CDR3 coding DNA: TGCGCCAGCAGCGATTTAGCGGGAGGGGACACCGGGGAGCTGTTTTTT. This gives the protein CASSDLAGGDTGELFF. J is TRBJ2-2 and V is TRBV4-3, with 11 bases aligning to TRBD2. The CDR3 spans 16 residues. CDR1 LGHNA and CDR2 YSLEER come from the germline V gene. Germline trimming cut 5 bases from V and 3 bases from J; bases unmatched to any gene: 5.

The V and J genes are TRBV10-3 and TRBJ1-2; D not resolved. This CDR3 spans 12 amino acids. With 5 bases removed from V and 7 bases from J, the gap between germline ends came to 11 bases. The germline CDR1 and CDR2 sequences are ENHRY and SYGVKD. CDR3 bases: TGTGCCATCAGTAACGGGTCCCCTGGCTACACCTTC. Its protein product is CAISNGSPGYTF.

This chain links TRBV15 with TRBJ2-5; no firm D call. CDR3 length: 15 residues. Between the trimmed V and J ends, which lost 0 bases and 2 bases, there was a span of 10 bases. Germline V CDR1 and CDR2: LNHNV, YYDKDF (reference sequence). DNA of the CDR3: TGTGCCACCAGCAGAGAACCAGGTCAGCAAGAGACCCAGTACTTC. It yields the protein CATSREPGQQETQYF.

The CDR3 DNA reads as TGCGCCAGCAGCAAAACTCCCATGATCAATGAGCAGTTCTTC. Protein product: CASSKTPMINEQFF. This chain connects TRBV4-1 to TRBJ2-1; D ambiguous. CDR3 length equals 14 residues. Between the trimmed V and J ends, which lost 5 bases and 6 bases, there was a span of 14 bases. From germline, CDR1 is MGHRA and CDR2 YSYEKL.

In its sample, this clone was seen once. At one end, the junction sequence differs from germline, possibly due to a read error. The chain is built from TRBV28 and TRBJ2-7; D possibly corresponds to TRBD1 (5 bases). Germline-derived CDR1 and CDR2 are MDHEN and SYDVKM. The CDR3 is 12 amino acids. The CDR3 here is CASSQGSHEQYF. The CDR3 DNA is TGTGCCAGCAGTCAGGGCTCCCACGAGCAGTACTTC.

This clone turned up a few times. V and J are TRBV5-1 and TRBJ1-2; TRBD1 matches at 10 bases. Trimming took 1 base from V and 8 from J; bases not matched to a gene: 8. The CDR3 consists of 15 residues. The germline CDR1 and CDR2 sequences are SGHRS and YFSETQ. CDR3 in amino acids: CASSLRGQGSGGYTF. CDR3 in DNA: TGCGCCAGCAGCTTGAGGGGACAGGGGAGCGGAGGCTACACCTTC. The full variable domain, rest sourced from reference TRBV5-1 and TRBJ1-2, is KAGVTQTPRYLIKTRGQQVTLSCSPISGHRSVSWYQQTPGQGLQFLFEYFSETQRNKGNFPGRFSGRQFSNSRSEMNVSTLELGDSALYLCASSLRGQGSGGYTFGSGTRLTVV.

The chain couples TRBV28 to TRBJ2-5; 7 bases are a match to TRBD2. The V segment lost 7 bases and the J segment 2 bases; nucleotides outside the gene matches: 4. Per the germline V gene, CDR1 is MDHEN and CDR2 is SYDVKM. CDR3 length: 13 amino acids. In DNA form, the CDR3 reads TGTGCCAGCACCCCGGGGGGACAAGAGACCCAGTACTTC. Its translation: CASTPGGQETQYF.

This clone came up once. The chain is built from TRBV11-2 and TRBJ2-1; a possible D gene is TRBD2 (5 bases). CDR1 and CDR2 (germline): SGHAT, FQNNGV. V was cut by 3 bases and J by 7 bases, with 7 bases left in between. The CDR3 spans 12 residues. CDR3 loop: CASSFEGNEQFF. The CDR3 DNA sequence: TGTGCCAGCAGCTTCGAGGGTAATGAGCAGTTCTTC.

V usage is TRBV7-3 and J usage is TRBJ2-7, with D hard to call. The CDR3 loop spans 14 amino acids. From germline, CDR1 is SGHTA and CDR2 FQGTGA. Trimming cost V 3 bases and J 1 base, with 10 bases left between them. CDR3 region: CASSLAGNSYEQYF. The CDR3 DNA follows: TGTGCCAGCAGCTTGGCAGGTAATTCCTACGAGCAGTACTTC. Looking up the rest from reference TRBV7-3 and TRBJ2-7 gives the full variable domain: GAGVSQTPSNKVTEKGKYVELRCDPISGHTALYWYRQSLGQGPEFLIYFQGTGAADDSGLPNDRFFAVRPEGSVSTLKIQRTERGDSAVYLCASSLAGNSYEQYFGPGTRLTVT.